These 6 T cell receptor beta chains were sequenced from one sample in a study of graft-versus-host responses after intestinal transplantation. What these receptors recognize is not known. Produced via immunoSEQ multiplex PCR; TCRdb's table is partial and in-frame only. The repertoire includes tens of thousands of clones, roughly 90% of them detected once, and 0.3% to 0.35% sits in the top ten. The sample was unstimulated CD4+ T cells sorted from spleen or lymph node cells, taken before intestinal transplant. The receptor source for this set is a human donor who received an intestinal transplant.

This chain joins TRBV27 and TRBJ1-5, with a tentative D call TRBD1 (5 bases). Germline V lookup: CDR1 MNHEY, CDR2 SMNVEV (reference sequence). Between the trimmed V and J ends, which lost 6 bases and 2 bases, there was a span of 17 bases. The CDR3 contains 16 residues. CDR3 amino acids: CASRPGPRGGNQPQHF. In nucleotides, the CDR3 is TGTGCCAGCAGGCCGGGACCCCGAGGGGGCAATCAGCCCCAGCATTTT.

The V gene is TRBV15, the J gene TRBJ2-7, with 8 bases that match TRBD2. The germline gives CDR1 LNHNV, CDR2 YYDKDF (reference sequence). The V segment lost 5 bases and the J segment 5 bases; nucleotides outside the gene matches: 11. The CDR3 consists of 15 residues. The CDR3 region is CATSRASAGGHEQYF. CDR3 coding DNA: TGTGCCACCAGCCGGGCCTCGGCGGGAGGTCACGAGCAGTACTTC.

This chain joins TRBV19 and TRBJ1-5, with a possible D match to TRBD1 (5 bases). Germline assignment: CDR1 LNHDA and CDR2 SQIVND (reference sequence). Trimming cost V 3 bases and J 0 bases, with 15 bases left between them. This CDR3 is built from 17 residues. CDR3 coding DNA: TGTGCCAGTAGTATGGGAACTGGGGCGATTAGCAATCAGCCCCAGCATTTT. Translation gives CASSMGTGAISNQPQHF.

The rearrangement links TRBV6-5 to TRBJ2-2, with a possible D match to TRBD2 (6 bases). The germline gives CDR1 MNHEY, CDR2 SVGAGI. The germline V and J ends were trimmed by 0 bases and 5 bases, with 10 bases remaining between them. The length of the CDR3 is 15 residues. DNA for the CDR3: TGTGCCAGCAGTTACTCGAGCGGGCATACCGGGGAGCTGTTTTTT. Its protein product is CASSYSSGHTGELFF.

The chain has TRBV2 and TRBJ1-2, with TRBD1 as a possible D gene (6 bases). The V and J ends lost 4 bases and 4 bases respectively, with 13 bases between them. This CDR3 has 14 residues. Germline V gene data show CDR1 as SNHLY and CDR2 as FYNNEI. The CDR3: CASSGRGLGYGYTF. CDR3 sequence (DNA): TGTGCCAGCAGTGGGCGGGGGCTAGGCTATGGCTACACCTTC.

The chain is built from TRBV6-1 and TRBJ2-1; 12 bases are shared with TRBD1. Trimming removed 0 bases from V and 0 bases from J; junction bases left unmatched: 18. Per germline, CDR1 MNHNS and CDR2 SASEGT. CDR3 size: 23 residues. CDR3 DNA: TGTGCCAGCAGTGAAGCGCCAGGGACAGGGGGCTTAAGTTACCCTAGCTCCTACAATGAGCAGTTCTTC. Translated, it gives CASSEAPGTGGLSYPSSYNEQFF.